The source of this T cell receptor (beta chain) is a study of T cells after yellow fever vaccination. The study's findings and limits: The secondary response was weaker, and its peak arrived faster, on day 5 versus 15. Shared CD4/CD8 clonotypes were a small share, likely from convergent recombination. Post-booster repertoires again held most primary-vaccination clones (about 96% CD4, roughly 88% CD8).

The TCR cDNA carried a universal primer site and UMIs from 5'RACE template switching. MiXCR, applied by TCRdb to the 5' RACE reads, yields one record per CDR3 protein. The sample includes over 65,000 distinct CDR3 sequences, about 14% of them seen just once. Per the germline V gene, CDR1 is LGHNA and CDR2 is YSLEER. This CDR3 is built from 14 residues. The V gene lost 0 bases and the J gene lost 4 bases, with 10 bases spanning the gap. The sequence derives from a man younger than 35 who received the YFV17D yellow fever vaccine. The chain employs TRBV4-3 and TRBJ2-7; no clear D. This specimen consisted of CD8+ T cells not binding an NS4B(214-222) dextramer, sorted from PBMCs, obtained roughly 20 days after the first yellow fever vaccination. The CDR3 DNA reads as TGCGCCAGCAGCCAAGAGGCAGGTCGGTACGAGCAGTACTTC. Translation: CASSQEAGRYEQYF.